Listed below are T cell receptor beta chains from one sample, sequenced in a study of blood T cell repertoires in COVID-19. The protocol was immunoSEQ multiplex PCR, while the TCRdb copy is restricted to in-frame clones and leaves out a portion. In the table there are under 50,000 clones, just under 70% of which are singletons. Sequenced input: peripheral blood. These receptors all come from an older man with acute or convalescent COVID-19. The conserved cysteine and the conserved F or W are not part of the CDR3 here.

J gene,V gene,CDR3 protein
TRBJ1-1,TRBV3-1/TRBV3-2,ASSQPPGTYPAF
TRBJ1-1,TRBV25-1,ASSEAGEHEAF
TRBJ2-3,TRBV30,AWAGGQGTDTQY
TRBJ1-5,TRBV29-1,SVAGTGGNQPQH
TRBJ1-3,TRBV11-2,ASSLWTGTESGNTIY
TRBJ1-1,TRBV10-3,ATQGQGITEAF
TRBJ1-1,TRBV29-1,SAQRGGTGESAF
TRBJ1-1,TRBV4-1,ASSQDREGTEAF
TRBJ2-7,TRBV5-5,ASSLGLAGGAYEQY
TRBJ1-2,TRBV7-9,ASSTGREDYGYT
TRBJ1-3,TRBV6-5,ASSHAGGSGNTIY
TRBJ1-5,TRBV2,ASSVGSGDQPQH
TRBJ2-7,TRBV18,ASSPPDRTDPAEQY
TRBJ1-1,TRBV6-5,ASSPRTDTEAF
TRBJ2-2,TRBV11-3,ASSSPLDKQPGELF
TRBJ1-1,TRBV2,ASNAPGRGYTEAF
TRBJ1-4,TRBV4-1,ASKSRANEKLF
TRBJ1-2,TRBV19,ASSPDRDGFHGYT
TRBJ1-3,TRBV6-5,ASIETGSSGNTIY
TRBJ2-2,TRBV9,ASSFRTGDGRANTGELF
TRBJ1-1,TRBV5-1,ASSLWDSYTEAF
TRBJ2-1,TRBV5-6,ASIPQGAPGNEQF
TRBJ2-1,TRBV5-1,ASSLRTSGYNEQF
TRBJ2-2,TRBV12-3/TRBV12-4,ATPGDFGELF
TRBJ2-1,TRBV10-3,AITPNRGVGNNEQF
TRBJ2-5,TRBV9,ASSPRSGRARGETQY
TRBJ2-3,TRBV7-2,ASSIPGLAGTDTQY
TRBJ2-7,TRBV12-3/TRBV12-4,ASSTGTDYEQY
TRBJ2-2,TRBV7-2,ASSLKADYRWELF